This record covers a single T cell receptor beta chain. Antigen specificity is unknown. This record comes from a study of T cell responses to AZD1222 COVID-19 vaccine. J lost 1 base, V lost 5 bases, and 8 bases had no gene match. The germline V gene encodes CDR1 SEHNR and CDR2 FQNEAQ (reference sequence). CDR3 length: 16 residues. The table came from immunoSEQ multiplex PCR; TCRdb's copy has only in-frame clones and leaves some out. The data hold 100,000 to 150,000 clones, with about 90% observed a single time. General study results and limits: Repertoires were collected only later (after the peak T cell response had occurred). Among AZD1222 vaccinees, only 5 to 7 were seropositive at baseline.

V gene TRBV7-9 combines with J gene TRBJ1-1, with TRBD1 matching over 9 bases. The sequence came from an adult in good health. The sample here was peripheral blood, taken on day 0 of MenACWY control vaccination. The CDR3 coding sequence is TGTGCCAGCAGCCAAGGACAGGGGAAAGGGAACACTGAAGCTTTCTTT. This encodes CASSQGQGKGNTEAFF.